Listed here is a single T cell receptor beta chain. Its antigen remains unknown. The protocol was immunoSEQ multiplex PCR, while the TCRdb copy is restricted to in-frame clones and leaves out a portion. Of roughly 77,000 clones listed, around 74% are singletons. Patients in the study, people with chemo-refractory metastatic non-small-cell lung cancer, received focal radiation plus ipilimumab CTLA-4 blockade. The sample is drawn from a study of radiotherapy plus CTLA-4 blockade in lung cancer. Study summary: In around 17% of patients, objective responses were seen; approximately 31% had disease control. The study's findings and limits: Early blood T cell clone dynamics, with interferon-beta, were reported to best predict response. In blood, TCR clones derived from the tumor expanded after radiotherapy plus ipilimumab.

The length of the CDR3 is 14 residues. The germline CDR1 and CDR2 sequences are SGHKS and YYEKEE (reference sequence). The V gene lost 2 bases and the J gene lost 5 bases, with 8 bases spanning the gap. The source was peripheral blood, collected from a patient treated with radiotherapy plus ipilimumab. The chain recombines TRBV5-5 with TRBJ1-6, with D uncertain. The source of this sequence is a human donor with non-small cell lung cancer whose response to radiotherapy plus ipilimumab could not be evaluated. CDR3 protein: CASSFTGDNSPLHF. The CDR3 bases are TGTGCCAGCAGCTTTACCGGGGATAATTCACCCCTCCACTTT.